The clone carrying this TCR beta chain has only a few counts. What it recognizes is unknown. These data come from a study of T-cell memory formation after mild COVID-19. The CDR3 runs 16 residues. V lost 0 bases to trimming and J lost 8 bases; unmatched junction nucleotides: 9. CDR1 SGHNT and CDR2 YYREEE come from the germline V gene (reference sequence). A single record per CDR3 protein comes from TCRdb applying MiXCR to the 5' RACE reads. The data contain 150,000 to 200,000 distinct CDR3 sequences, roughly 17% of them seen just once; the ten biggest clones take up 2% to 2.5%. Findings of the study overall: Largely, contracting CD4+ clones fell within CM and EM, and contracting CD8+ clones within EMRA.

The chain links TRBV5-4 to TRBJ2-1, with 9 bases lining up with TRBD2. Sequenced: PBMCs or a T cell subset sorted from them (not recorded which). This sequence originates from an adult woman who had mild COVID-19 (a few samples of this study predate the infection). Cell type and time point are not known. The DNA of the CDR3 is TGTGCCAGCAGCTTGGATGCGGGGGGGAGGTCGGATGAGCAGTTCTTC. This sequence encodes CASSLDAGGRSDEQFF.